Shown below are 4 T cell receptor beta chains from a single sample sequenced in a study of blood T cell repertoires in COVID-19. TCRdb keeps only in-frame clones here, not all; method: immunoSEQ multiplex PCR. The sample yields 100,000 to 150,000 clones, about 81% seen once. Material for sequencing was peripheral blood. The receptors originated from a man aged 25-45 years with COVID-19, enrolled during active disease.

The chain couples TRBV7-9 to TRBJ2-7; 11 bases map to TRBD1. V dropped 5 bases and J dropped 5; count of bases not matched to a gene: 14. Per germline, CDR1 SEHNR and CDR2 FQNEAQ (reference sequence). This CDR3 comprises 17 residues. DNA of the CDR3: TGTGCCAGCAGCGCATCGATGACCGGGACAGGGGGTCACGAGCAGTACTTC. As protein: CASSASMTGTGGHEQYF.

This clone was recorded a few times. The J gene is TRBJ1-2, the V gene TRBV7-9, with 10 positions matching TRBD1. CDR3 length: 17 amino acids. V shed 8 bases, J shed 9 bases, and the junction held 21 bases outside the gene matches. Germline V gives CDR1 SEHNR, CDR2 FQNEAQ (reference sequence). This CDR3 is CASEVAGLRDRGSRYTF. CDR3 coding DNA: TGTGCCAGCGAAGTGGCAGGATTAAGGGACAGGGGATCTCGCTACACCTTC.

The chain has TRBV27 and TRBJ1-4; maybe TRBD1 (5 bases). This CDR3 is 14 amino acids long. Germline V gives CDR1 MNHEY, CDR2 SMNVEV (reference sequence). Trimming removed 3 bases at V and 8 bases at J, with 13 bases between. CDR3 amino acids: CASSLGQGGEKLFF. CDR3 nucleotide sequence: TGTGCCAGCAGTTTGGGTCAGGGAGGCGAAAAACTGTTTTTT.

This clone was detected only a few times. This chain links TRBV2 with TRBJ1-1; tentative D call: TRBD1 (5 bases). V dropped 5 bases and J dropped 8 bases, with 15 bases sitting between them. Germline-derived CDR1 and CDR2 are SNHLY and FYNNEI. This CDR3 has 13 amino acids. CDR3: CASSPNQGPEAFF. The DNA of the CDR3 is TGTGCCAGCAGTCCAAATCAGGGCCCCGAAGCTTTCTTT.